This T cell receptor beta chain was captured by sequencing in a study of T cells in localized non-small cell lung cancer. Study-wide results and caveats: Because sequencing included only one region (of the tumor), heterogeneity remains possible. Of the tissues analyzed, uninvolved adjacent lung showed maximal T cell clonality, greater than tumor.

CDR3 length: 11 amino acids. The V gene lost 10 bases and the J gene lost 4 bases, with 11 bases spanning the gap. Germline CDR1 is MRHNA and CDR2 is SNTAGT. Remarks on this clone: Its antigen is still unknown.

Only in-frame clones appear in the TCRdb table, and some are missing; sequencing was by immunoSEQ multiplex PCR. The repertoire holds thousands of clones, with around 23% as singletons. This sequence joins TRBV6-4 and TRBJ2-7; D is undetermined. The sequences come from lung tumor tissue, collected before any cancer treatment. The origin of this receptor is a man between 40 and 70 years old with stage III lung adenocarcinoma. The CDR3: CAIKENYEQYF. In nucleotides, the CDR3 is TGTGCCATCAAGGAGAATTACGAGCAGTACTTC.